This TCR beta chain comes out of a study of neurological immune-mediated disorders. Study-wide results and limits: In HTLV-1-associated myelopathy, TCR clonal expansion was greatest, and in multiple sclerosis it was least, below healthy controls.

Germline CDR1 reads MNHEY; CDR2 reads SMNVEV (reference sequence). The CDR3 is made up of 15 amino acids. Trimming stripped 4 bases from V and 7 bases from J, with 17 bases between. As for the cDNA, it was generated by 5'RACE with 10-nucleotide random UMIs. From 15-18 subjects, each sequencing run yielded over 160 million TCR-beta sequences. TCRdb redid the calling of the 5' RACE reads with MiXCR, one entry per CDR3 protein. Here the sample spans fewer than 70,000 distinct CDR3 sequences, roughly 10% being singletons. The table lists this clonotype with many counts. Its antigen is as yet unknown. Time point given: longitudinal time-point 2. It was from 2 million PBMCs stored at -80 C that the unsorted libraries were obtained.

The sequence derives from a man aged 30 to 39 in good health. What was sequenced was PBMCs. V and J are TRBV27 and TRBJ1-5, with unresolved D. For the CDR3, the DNA is TGTGCCAGCAGTTACCCTGGGGAGGGCGACCAGCCCCAGCATTTT. It codes for CASSYPGEGDQPQHF.